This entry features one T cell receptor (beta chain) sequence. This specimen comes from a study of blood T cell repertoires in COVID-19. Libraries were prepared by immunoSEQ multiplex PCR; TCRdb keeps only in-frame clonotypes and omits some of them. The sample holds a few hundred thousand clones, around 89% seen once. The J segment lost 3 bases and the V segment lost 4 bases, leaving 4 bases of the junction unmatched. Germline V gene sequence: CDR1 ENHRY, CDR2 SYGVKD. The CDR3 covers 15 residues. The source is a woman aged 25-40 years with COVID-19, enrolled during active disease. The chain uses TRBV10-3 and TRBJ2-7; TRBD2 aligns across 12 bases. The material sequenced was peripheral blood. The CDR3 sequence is CAISGTSGGNYEQYF. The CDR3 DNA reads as TGTGCCATCAGTGGTACTAGCGGGGGGAACTACGAGCAGTACTTC.